A selection of T cell receptor beta chains follows, all from one sample in a study of blood T cell repertoires in COVID-19. Profiling relied on immunoSEQ multiplex PCR, and the TCRdb table lists in-frame clones only, not all of them. The sample holds roughly 400,000 clones; roughly nine tenths are singletons and the top ten take roughly 0.9%. Material: PBMCs or T cells enriched from blood (not recorded which). All receptors come from a woman aged 40 to 50 who had been exposed to COVID-19. Each CDR3 is given with its conserved first and last residue. Fields, in order: V gene, CDR3 protein.

V: TRBV7-2
CDR3: CASSLGQGVDSPLHF

V: TRBV30
CDR3: CAWSQGAFDGYTF

V: TRBV11-2
CDR3: CASSLQPGDSYEQYF

V: TRBV6-2/TRBV6-3
CDR3: CASSLRLYGYTF

V: TRBV7-2
CDR3: CASRTPGQVSNEQFF

V: TRBV12-5
CDR3: CASGPPSKTGTYNEQFF

V: TRBV6-1
CDR3: CASSEWQGSNQPQHF

V: TRBV18
CDR3: CASSREGEKLFF

V: TRBV5-1
CDR3: CASSLFLTRTDTQYF

V: TRBV30
CDR3: CAWGGGSAGGPGTGELFF

V: TRBV19
CDR3: CASSISRGLPSTGELFF

V: TRBV4-1
CDR3: CASSQASPPIEAFF

V: TRBV7-9
CDR3: CASSLQGRKANTIYF

V: TRBV7-2
CDR3: CASSRTRGDTGELFF

V: TRBV7-9
CDR3: CASSLTGMNTEAFF

V: TRBV5-1
CDR3: CASSFRVAGELFF

V: TRBV5-6
CDR3: CASSLSTGVTVDTQYF

V: TRBV30
CDR3: CAWSVQRGHDEQYF

V: TRBV7-9
CDR3: CASSPRSGQGEGNYGYTF

V: TRBV10-1
CDR3: CASSESGRDQPQHF

V: TRBV7-6
CDR3: CASSSIRTGTYNEQFF

V: TRBV19
CDR3: CASSPLQSNYGYTF

V: TRBV10-1
CDR3: CASREDIHSNQPQHF

V: TRBV21-1
CDR3: CASSKDGGTGDYGYTF

V: TRBV7-2
CDR3: CASSFSGGASNIQYF

V: TRBV18
CDR3: CASSPLRTPILSTDTQYF

V: TRBV18
CDR3: CASSPPRVPNTEAFF

V: TRBV19
CDR3: CASSPQGAPGYTF

V: TRBV28
CDR3: CASRTLGTGHIYEQYF

V: TRBV24-1
CDR3: CATSDGTGGSVYGYTF

V: TRBV3-1/TRBV3-2
CDR3: CASSPGGGSYTF

V: TRBV4-3
CDR3: CASSQDLLAAGGPFF

V: TRBV7-2
CDR3: CASSLGLAYEQFF

V: TRBV19
CDR3: CASSISQIGVRYGYTF

V: TRBV19
CDR3: CASSILDSQETQYF

V: TRBV5-5
CDR3: CASSLPGRTWDSGNTIYF

V: TRBV6-6
CDR3: CASGVGSGGADTQYF

V: TRBV28
CDR3: CASRRGGGNQPQHF

V: TRBV6-4
CDR3: CASRQTGATGELFF

V: TRBV13
CDR3: CASSLGRSGEDTQYF

V: TRBV5-1
CDR3: CASSLAGNSNQPQHF

V: TRBV5-4
CDR3: CASSLRLAGGETQYF

V: TRBV11-2
CDR3: CASSLRYNSPLHF